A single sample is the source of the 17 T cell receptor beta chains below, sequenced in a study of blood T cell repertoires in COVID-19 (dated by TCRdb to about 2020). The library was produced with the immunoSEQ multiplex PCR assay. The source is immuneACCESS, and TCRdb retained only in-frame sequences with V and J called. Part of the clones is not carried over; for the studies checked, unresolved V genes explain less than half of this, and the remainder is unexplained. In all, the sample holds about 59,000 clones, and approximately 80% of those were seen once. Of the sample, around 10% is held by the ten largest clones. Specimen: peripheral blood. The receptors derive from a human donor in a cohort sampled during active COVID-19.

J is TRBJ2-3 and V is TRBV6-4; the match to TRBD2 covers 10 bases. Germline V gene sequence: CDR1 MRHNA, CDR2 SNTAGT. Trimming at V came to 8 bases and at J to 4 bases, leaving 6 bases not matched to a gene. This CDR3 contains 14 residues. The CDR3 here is CASSEAGGADTQYF. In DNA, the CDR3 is TGTGCCAGCTCAGAAGCGGGAGGGGCAGATACGCAGTATTTT.

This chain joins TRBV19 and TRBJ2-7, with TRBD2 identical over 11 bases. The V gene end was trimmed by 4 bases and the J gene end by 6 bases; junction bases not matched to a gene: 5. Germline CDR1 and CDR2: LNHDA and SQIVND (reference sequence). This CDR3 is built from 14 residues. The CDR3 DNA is TGTGCCAGTAGTACAGGACTAGCGGGTTTCGAGCAGTACTTC. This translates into CASSTGLAGFEQYF.

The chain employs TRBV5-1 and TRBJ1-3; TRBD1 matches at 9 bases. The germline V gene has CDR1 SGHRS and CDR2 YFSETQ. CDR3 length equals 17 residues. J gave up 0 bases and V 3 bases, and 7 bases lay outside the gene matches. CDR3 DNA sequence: TGCGCCAGCAGCTGGGGGACAGGGAGCGACTCTGGAAACACCATATATTTT. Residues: CASSWGTGSDSGNTIYF.

The CDR3 nucleotides are TGTGCCAGCAGCCAAAGGGGCGCCCTAGCCAAAAACATTCAGTACTTC. It is translated as CASSQRGALAKNIQYF. This chain uses TRBV3-1 (or the pseudogene TRBV3-2) with TRBJ2-4; a possible D gene is TRBD1 (5 bases). The ends were cut back, 2 bases at V and 0 bases at J, with 11 bases in the middle. Germline values: CDR1 LGHDT, CDR2 YNNKEL (reference sequence). The CDR3 has 16 amino acids.

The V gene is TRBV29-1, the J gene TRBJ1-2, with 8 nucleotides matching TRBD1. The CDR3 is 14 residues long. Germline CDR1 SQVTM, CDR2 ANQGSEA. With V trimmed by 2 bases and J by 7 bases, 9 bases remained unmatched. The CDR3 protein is CSVEWATGGTGYTF. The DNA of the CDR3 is TGCAGCGTTGAATGGGCTACAGGGGGAACTGGCTACACCTTC.

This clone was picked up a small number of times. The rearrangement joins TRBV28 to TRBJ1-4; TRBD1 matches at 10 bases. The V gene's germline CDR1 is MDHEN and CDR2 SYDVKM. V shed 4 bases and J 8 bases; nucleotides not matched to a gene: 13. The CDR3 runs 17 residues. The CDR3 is CASSSLTGGQRGEKLFF. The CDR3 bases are TGTGCCAGCAGTTCATTGACAGGGGGCCAGCGTGGGGAAAAACTGTTTTTT.

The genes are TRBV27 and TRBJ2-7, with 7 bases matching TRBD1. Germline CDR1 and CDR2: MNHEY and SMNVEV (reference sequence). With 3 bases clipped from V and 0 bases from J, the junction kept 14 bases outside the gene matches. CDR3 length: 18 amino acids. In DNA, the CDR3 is TGTGCCAGCAGTTTCCGACAGGGTCCCCTCTACAGCTCCTACGAGCAGTACTTC. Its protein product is CASSFRQGPLYSSYEQYF.

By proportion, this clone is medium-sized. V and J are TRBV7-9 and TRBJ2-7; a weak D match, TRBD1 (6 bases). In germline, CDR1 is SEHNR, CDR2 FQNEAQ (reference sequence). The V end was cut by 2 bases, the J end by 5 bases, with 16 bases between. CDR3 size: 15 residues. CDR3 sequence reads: CASSLISAGDDEQYF. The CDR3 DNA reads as TGTGCCAGCAGCTTAATATCGGCAGGGGATGACGAGCAGTACTTC.

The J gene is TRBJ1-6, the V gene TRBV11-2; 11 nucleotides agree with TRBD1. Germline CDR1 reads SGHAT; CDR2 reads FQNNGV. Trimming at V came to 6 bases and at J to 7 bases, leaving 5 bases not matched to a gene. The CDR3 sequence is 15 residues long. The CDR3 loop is CASRGGQGANSPLHF. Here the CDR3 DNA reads TGTGCCAGCAGAGGCGGACAGGGGGCAAATTCACCCCTCCACTTT. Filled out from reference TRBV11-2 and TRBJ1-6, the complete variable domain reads EAGVAQSPRYKIIEKRQSVAFWCNPISGHATLYWYQQILGQGPKLLIQFQNNGVVDDSQLPKDRFSAERLKGVDSTLKIQPAKLEDSAVYLCASRGGQGANSPLHFGNGTRLTVT.

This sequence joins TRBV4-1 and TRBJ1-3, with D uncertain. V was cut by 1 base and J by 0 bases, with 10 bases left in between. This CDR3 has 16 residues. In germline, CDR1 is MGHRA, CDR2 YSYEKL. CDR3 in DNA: TGCGCCAGCAGCCAAGTGTACGGGTCCTCTGGAAACACCATATATTTT. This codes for CASSQVYGSSGNTIYF.

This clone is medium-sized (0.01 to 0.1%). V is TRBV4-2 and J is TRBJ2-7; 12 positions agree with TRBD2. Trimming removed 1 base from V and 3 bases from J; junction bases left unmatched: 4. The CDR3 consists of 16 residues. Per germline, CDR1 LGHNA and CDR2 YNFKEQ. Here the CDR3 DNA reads TGTGCCAGCAGCCAAGCAGAGACTAGCGGGAGCTACGAGCAGTACTTC. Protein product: CASSQAETSGSYEQYF.

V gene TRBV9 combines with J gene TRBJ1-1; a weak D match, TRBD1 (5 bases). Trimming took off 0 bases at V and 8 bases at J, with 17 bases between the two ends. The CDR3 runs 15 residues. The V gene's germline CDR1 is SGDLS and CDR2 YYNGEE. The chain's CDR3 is CASSVVDGPRVEAFF. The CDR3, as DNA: TGTGCCAGCAGCGTAGTTGACGGGCCCAGGGTCGAAGCTTTCTTT.

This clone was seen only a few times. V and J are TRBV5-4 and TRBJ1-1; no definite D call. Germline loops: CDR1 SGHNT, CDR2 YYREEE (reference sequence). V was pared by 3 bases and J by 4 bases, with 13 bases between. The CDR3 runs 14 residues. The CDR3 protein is CASSSGVAATEAFF. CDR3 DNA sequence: TGTGCCAGCAGCTCTGGAGTAGCGGCCACTGAAGCTTTCTTT.

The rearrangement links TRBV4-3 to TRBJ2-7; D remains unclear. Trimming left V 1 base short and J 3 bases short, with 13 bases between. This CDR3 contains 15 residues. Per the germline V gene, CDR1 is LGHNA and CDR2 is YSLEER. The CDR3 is CASSQGTTPGYEQYF. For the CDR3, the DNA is TGCGCCAGCAGCCAAGGCACAACTCCGGGCTACGAGCAGTACTTC.

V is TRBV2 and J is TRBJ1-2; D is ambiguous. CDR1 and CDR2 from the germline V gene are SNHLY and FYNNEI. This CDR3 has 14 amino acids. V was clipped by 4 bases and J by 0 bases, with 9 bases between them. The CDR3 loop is CASSVGGSNYGYTF. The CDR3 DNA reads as TGTGCCAGCAGTGTGGGAGGATCTAACTATGGCTACACCTTC.

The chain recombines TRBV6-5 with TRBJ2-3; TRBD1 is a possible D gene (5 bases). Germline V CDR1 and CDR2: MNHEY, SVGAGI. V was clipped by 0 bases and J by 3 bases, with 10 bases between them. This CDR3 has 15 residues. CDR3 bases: TGTGCCAGCAGTTACTCCCGGAAGGGGACAGATACGCAGTATTTT. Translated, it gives CASSYSRKGTDTQYF.

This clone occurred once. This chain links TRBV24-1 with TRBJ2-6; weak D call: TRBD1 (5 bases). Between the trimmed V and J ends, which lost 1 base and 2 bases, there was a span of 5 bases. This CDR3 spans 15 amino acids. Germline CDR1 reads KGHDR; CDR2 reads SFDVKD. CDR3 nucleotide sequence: TGTGCCACCAGTGATTTCAGGGCTGGGGCCAACGTCCTGACTTTC. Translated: CATSDFRAGANVLTF.